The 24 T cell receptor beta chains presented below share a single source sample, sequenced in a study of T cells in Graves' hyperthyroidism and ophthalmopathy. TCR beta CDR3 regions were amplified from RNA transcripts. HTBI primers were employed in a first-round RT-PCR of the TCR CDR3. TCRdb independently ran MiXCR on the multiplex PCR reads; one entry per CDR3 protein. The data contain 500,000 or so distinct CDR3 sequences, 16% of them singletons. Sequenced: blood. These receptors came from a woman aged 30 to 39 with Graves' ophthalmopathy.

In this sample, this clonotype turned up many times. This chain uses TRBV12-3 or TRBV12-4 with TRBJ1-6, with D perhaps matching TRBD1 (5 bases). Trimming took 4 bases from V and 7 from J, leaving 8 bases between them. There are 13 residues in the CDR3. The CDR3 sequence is CASSSNRNSPLHF. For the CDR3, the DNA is TGTGCCAGCAGTTCCAACAGGAATTCACCCCTCCACTTT.

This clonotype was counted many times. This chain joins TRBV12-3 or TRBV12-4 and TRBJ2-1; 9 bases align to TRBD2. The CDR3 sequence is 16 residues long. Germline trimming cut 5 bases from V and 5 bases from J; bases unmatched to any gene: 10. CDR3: CASSPGTSYQNNEQFF. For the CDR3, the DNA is TGTGCCAGCAGTCCAGGGACTAGCTACCAGAACAATGAGCAGTTCTTC.

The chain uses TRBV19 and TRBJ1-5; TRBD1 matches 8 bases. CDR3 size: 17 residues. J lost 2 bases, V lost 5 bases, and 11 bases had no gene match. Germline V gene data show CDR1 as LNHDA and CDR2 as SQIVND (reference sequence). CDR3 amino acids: CASSSRADRGGNQPQHF. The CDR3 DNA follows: TGTGCCAGTAGTTCAAGGGCCGACAGGGGAGGCAATCAGCCCCAGCATTTT.

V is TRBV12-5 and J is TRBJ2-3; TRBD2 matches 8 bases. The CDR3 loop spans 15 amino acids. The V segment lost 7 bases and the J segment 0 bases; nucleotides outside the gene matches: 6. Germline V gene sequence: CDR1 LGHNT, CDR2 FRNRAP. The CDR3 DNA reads TGTGCTAGTGCCCTAGCGGGCGGAAGCACAGATACGCAGTATTTT. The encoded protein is CASALAGGSTDTQYF.

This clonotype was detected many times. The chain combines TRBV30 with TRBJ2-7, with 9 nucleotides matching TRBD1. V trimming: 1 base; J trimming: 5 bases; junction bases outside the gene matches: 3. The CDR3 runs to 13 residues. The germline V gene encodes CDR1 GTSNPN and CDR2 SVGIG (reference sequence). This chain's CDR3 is CAWSGTGANEQYF. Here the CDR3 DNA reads TGTGCCTGGAGTGGGACAGGGGCAAACGAGCAGTACTTC.

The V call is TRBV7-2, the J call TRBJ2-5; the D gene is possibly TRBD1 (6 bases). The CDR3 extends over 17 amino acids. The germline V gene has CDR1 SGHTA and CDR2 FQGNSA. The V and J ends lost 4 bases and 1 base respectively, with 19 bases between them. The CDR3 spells CASSSLGAEFVQETQYF. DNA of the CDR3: TGTGCCAGCAGCTCCTTGGGGGCTGAGTTCGTCCAAGAGACCCAGTACTTC. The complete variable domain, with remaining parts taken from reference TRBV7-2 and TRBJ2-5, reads GAGVSQSPSNKVTEKGKDVELRCDPISGHTALYWYRQSLGQGLEFLIYFQGNSAPDKSGLPSDRFSAERTGGSVSTLTIQRTQQEDSAVYLCASSSLGAEFVQETQYFGPGTRLLVL.

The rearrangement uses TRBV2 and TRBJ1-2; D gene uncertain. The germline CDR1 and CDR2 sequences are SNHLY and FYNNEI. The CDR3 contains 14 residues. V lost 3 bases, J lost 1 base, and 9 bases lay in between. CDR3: CASSEANLNYGYTF. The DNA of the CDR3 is TGTGCCAGCAGTGAGGCTAACCTTAACTATGGCTACACCTTC.

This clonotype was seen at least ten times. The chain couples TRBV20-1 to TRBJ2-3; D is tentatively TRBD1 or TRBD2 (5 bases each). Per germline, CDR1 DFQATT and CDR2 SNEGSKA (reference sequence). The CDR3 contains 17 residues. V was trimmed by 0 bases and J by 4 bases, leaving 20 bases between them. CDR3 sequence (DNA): TGCAGTGCTAGAGAGCCAAGGGACGTATTAAGTCCAGATACGCAGTATTTT. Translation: CSAREPRDVLSPDTQYF.

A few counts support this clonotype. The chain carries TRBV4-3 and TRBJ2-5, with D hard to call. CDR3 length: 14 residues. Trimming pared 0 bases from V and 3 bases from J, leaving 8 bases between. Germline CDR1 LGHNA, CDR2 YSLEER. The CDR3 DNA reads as TGCGCCAGCAGCCAAGAGGCATGGGAAGAGACCCAGTACTTC. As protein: CASSQEAWEETQYF.

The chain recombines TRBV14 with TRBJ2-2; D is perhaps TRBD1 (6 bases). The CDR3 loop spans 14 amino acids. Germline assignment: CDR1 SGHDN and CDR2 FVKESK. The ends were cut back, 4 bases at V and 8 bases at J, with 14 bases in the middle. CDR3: CASSRIQGRGELFF. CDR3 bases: TGTGCCAGCAGCCGCATACAGGGAAGAGGGGAGCTGTTTTTT.

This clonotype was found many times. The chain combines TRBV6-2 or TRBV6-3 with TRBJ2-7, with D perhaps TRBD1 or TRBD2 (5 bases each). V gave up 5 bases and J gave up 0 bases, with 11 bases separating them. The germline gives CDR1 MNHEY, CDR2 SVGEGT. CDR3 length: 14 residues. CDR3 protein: CASSPGTSSYEQYF. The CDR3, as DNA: TGTGCCAGCAGTCCCGGGACGAGCTCCTACGAGCAGTACTTC.

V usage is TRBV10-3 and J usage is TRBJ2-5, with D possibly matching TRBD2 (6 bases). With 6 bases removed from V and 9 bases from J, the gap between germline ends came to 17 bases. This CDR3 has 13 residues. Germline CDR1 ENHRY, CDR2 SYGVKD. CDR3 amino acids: CAIRGDGSGAQYF. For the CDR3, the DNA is TGTGCCATCAGGGGGGACGGGAGCGGAGCCCAGTACTTC.

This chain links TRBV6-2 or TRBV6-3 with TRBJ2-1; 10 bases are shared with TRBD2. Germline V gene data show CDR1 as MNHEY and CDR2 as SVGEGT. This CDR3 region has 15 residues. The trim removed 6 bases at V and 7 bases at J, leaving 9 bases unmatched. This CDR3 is CASSRNSGRGNEQFF. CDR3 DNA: TGTGCCAGCAGCCGGAACAGCGGGAGGGGTAATGAGCAGTTCTTC.

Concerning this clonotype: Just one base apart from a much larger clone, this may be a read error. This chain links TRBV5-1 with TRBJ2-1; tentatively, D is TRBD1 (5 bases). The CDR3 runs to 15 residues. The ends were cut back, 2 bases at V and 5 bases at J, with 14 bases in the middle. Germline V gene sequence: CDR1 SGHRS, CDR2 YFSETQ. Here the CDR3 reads CASSFTGEAHNEQFF. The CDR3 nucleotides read TGCGCCAGCAGCTTTACAGGAGAGGCCCACAATGAGCAGTTCTTC.

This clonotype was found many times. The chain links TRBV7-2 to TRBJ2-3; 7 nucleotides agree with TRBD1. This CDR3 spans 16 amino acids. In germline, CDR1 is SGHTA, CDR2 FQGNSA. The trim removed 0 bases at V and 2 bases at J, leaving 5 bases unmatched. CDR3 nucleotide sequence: TGTGCCAGCAGCTTAGCGCCGGACAGGCCCACAGATACGCAGTATTTT. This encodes CASSLAPDRPTDTQYF.

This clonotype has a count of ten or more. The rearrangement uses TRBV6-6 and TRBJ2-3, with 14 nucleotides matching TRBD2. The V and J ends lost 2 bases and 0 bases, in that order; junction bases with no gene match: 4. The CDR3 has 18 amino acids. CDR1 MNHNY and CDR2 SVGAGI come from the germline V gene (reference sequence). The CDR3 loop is CASSYGLAGGLSTDTQYF. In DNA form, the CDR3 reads TGTGCCAGCAGTTACGGACTAGCGGGAGGTCTTAGCACAGATACGCAGTATTTT.

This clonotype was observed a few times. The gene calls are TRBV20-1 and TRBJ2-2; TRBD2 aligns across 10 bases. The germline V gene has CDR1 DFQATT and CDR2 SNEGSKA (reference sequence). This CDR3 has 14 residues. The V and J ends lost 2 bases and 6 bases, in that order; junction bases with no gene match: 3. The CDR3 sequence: CSARLAGVAGELFF. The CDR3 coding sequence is TGCAGTGCTAGACTAGCGGGAGTGGCCGGGGAGCTGTTTTTT.

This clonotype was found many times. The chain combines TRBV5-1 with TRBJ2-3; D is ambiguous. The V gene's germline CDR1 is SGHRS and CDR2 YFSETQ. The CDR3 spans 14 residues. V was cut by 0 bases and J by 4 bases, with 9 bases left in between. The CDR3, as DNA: TGCGCCAGCAGCTTGGACCCAGGTCCAGATACGCAGTATTTT. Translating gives CASSLDPGPDTQYF.

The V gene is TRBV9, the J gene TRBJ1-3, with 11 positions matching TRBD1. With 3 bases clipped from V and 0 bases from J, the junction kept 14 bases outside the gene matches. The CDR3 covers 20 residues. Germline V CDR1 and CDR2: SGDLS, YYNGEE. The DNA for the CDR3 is TGTGCCAGCAGCGGAGAGACCAGGACAGGGGGCCTGAGCTCTGGAAACACCATATATTTT. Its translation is CASSGETRTGGLSSGNTIYF.

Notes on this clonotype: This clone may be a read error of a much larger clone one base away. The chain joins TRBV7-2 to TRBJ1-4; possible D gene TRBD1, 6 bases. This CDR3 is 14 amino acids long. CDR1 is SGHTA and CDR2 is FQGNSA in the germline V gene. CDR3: CARSSQGRDEKLFF. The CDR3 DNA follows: TGTGCCAGGAGCTCACAGGGCCGGGATGAAAAACTGTTTTTT.

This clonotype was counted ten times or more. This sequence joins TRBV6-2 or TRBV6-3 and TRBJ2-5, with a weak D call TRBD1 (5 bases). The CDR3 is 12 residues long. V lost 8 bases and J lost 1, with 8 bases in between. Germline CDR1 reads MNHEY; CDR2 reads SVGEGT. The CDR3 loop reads CASSDSQETQYF. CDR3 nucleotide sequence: TGTGCCAGCTCCGACAGCCAAGAGACCCAGTACTTC.

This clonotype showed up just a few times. The CDR3 spells CSARDSAGDFYGYTF. Written as DNA, the CDR3 is TGCAGTGCTAGAGATTCTGCAGGGGATTTCTATGGCTACACCTTC. The chain combines TRBV20-1 with TRBJ1-2, with D tentatively TRBD1 (6 bases). Germline CDR1 and CDR2: DFQATT and SNEGSKA (reference sequence). The CDR3 length is 15 residues. V gave up 0 bases and J gave up 4 bases, with 15 bases separating them.

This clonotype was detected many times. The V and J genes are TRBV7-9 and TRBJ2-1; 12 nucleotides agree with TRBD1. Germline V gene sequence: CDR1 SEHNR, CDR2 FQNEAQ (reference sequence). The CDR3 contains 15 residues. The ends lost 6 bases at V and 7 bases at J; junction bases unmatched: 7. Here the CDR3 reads CASSLGQGALNEQFF. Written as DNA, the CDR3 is TGTGCCAGCAGTCTGGGACAGGGGGCGTTAAATGAGCAGTTCTTC.

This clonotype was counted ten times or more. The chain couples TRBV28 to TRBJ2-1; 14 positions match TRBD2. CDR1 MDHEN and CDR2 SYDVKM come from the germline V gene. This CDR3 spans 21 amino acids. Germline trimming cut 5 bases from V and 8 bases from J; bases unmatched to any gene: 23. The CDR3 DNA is TGTGCCAGCAGTCCCGGGGCACCGGGACTAGCGGGAGCGAGAAAGAGGGATGAGCAGTTCTTC. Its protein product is CASSPGAPGLAGARKRDEQFF.